This T cell receptor (beta chain) comes out of a study of T-cell memory formation after mild COVID-19. Study background: Among the donors, TCR clusters were largely specific to each donor. General study results and limits: Contracting clones from day 15 to 85 had balanced CD4/CD8; later expanders favoured CD4+. Contracting CD4+ clones sat mainly in CM and EM; CD8+ in EMRA.

With V trimmed by 5 bases and J by 9 bases, 14 bases remained unmatched. CDR3 length: 15 amino acids. Germline lookup yields CDR1 DFQATT and CDR2 SNEGSKA (reference sequence). On this clonotype: Its specificity is unknown.

5'RACE with constant-segment primers yielded barcoded, UMI-tagged TCR alpha and TCR beta cDNA libraries. TCRdb re-called the 5' RACE reads with MiXCR, one entry per CDR3 protein. The sample carries 560,000 or so distinct CDR3 sequences, 17% recorded once. The receptor comes from an adult woman who had mild COVID-19 (a few samples of this study predate the infection). Cell type and time point are not known. The chain couples TRBV20-1 to TRBJ2-5, with TRBD2 matching 11 bases. The sample taken for sequencing was PBMCs or a T cell subset sorted from them (not recorded which). The CDR3 coding sequence is TGCAGTGCTTATTTAGCGGGGGGGGGCCTTGGGGCCCAGTACTTC. This codes for CSAYLAGGGLGAQYF.